These 9 T cell receptor beta chains share one sample of origin, sequenced in a study of blood T cells in healthy people across ages. Together with a sample-barcoded 5' primer, a J-beta primer mix was included in a second PCR lasting about 6 to 11 cycles. One entry per CDR3 protein results from TCRdb running MiXCR on the 5' RACE reads. This sample carries about 970,000 distinct CDR3 sequences, approximately 50% of them seen once, and the ten largest clones take 20% to 25%. Input material: blood. Receptors were obtained from a woman aged 55-70 years in good health.

This clonotype has a handful of counts. The chain combines TRBV15 with TRBJ2-5; D is ambiguous. Germline V lookup: CDR1 LNHNV, CDR2 YYDKDF (reference sequence). Trimming shortened V by 3 bases and J by 4 bases, and 9 bases separated the two germline ends. The CDR3 is 13 residues long. The CDR3 is CATSRDVLETQYF. CDR3 DNA: TGTGCCACCAGCAGGGACGTATTAGAGACCCAGTACTTC.

The CDR3 DNA reads TGTGCCAGCAGTCTCCGGACAGGGAAGGGGGAGCTGTTTTTT. Translating it yields CASSLRTGKGELFF. The chain is built from TRBV12-3 or TRBV12-4 and TRBJ2-2; 8 bases line up with TRBD1. This CDR3 spans 14 amino acids. V shed 5 bases, J shed 8 bases, and the junction held 7 bases outside the gene matches.

This chain joins TRBV21-1 and TRBJ2-5; TRBD2 is taken as the D call from the table, unchecked against the DNA. TRBV21-1 is an annotated pseudogene. The CDR3 spans 18 residues. The CDR3: CAGSKGGRKREVGETQYF. The CDR3 DNA reads as TGTGCCGGCAGCAAAGGAGGTCGAAAGCGGGAGGTTGGAGAGACCCAGTACTTC.

The chain employs TRBV20-1 and TRBJ2-5; the match to TRBD1 covers 11 bases. Per germline, CDR1 DFQATT and CDR2 SNEGSKA (reference sequence). J was trimmed by 1 base and V by 8 bases; bases with no gene match: 3. This CDR3 is 13 amino acids long. Here the CDR3 reads CSQGTGGQETQYF. The CDR3 region has the DNA TGCAGTCAGGGGACAGGGGGCCAAGAGACCCAGTACTTC.

The chain joins TRBV7-9 to TRBJ2-1; 8 bases map to TRBD1. Trimming took 1 base from V and 8 from J; bases not matched to a gene: 4. The CDR3 consists of 14 residues. Germline values: CDR1 SEHNR, CDR2 FQNEAQ (reference sequence). CDR3 sequence: CASSLEQQGDEQFF. Here the CDR3 DNA reads TGTGCCAGCAGCTTAGAACAACAGGGGGATGAGCAGTTCTTC.

The table lists this clonotype with a few counts. This sequence joins TRBV28 and TRBJ2-3; 10 bases line up with TRBD1. CDR1 and CDR2 (germline): MDHEN, SYDVKM. V shed 1 base and J 6 bases; nucleotides not matched to a gene: 4. This CDR3 contains 15 residues. The chain's CDR3 is CASSLSGTGADTQYF. The CDR3 bases are TGTGCCAGCAGTTTATCCGGGACAGGGGCCGATACGCAGTATTTT.

This clonotype was counted between two and nine times. The chain links TRBV6-4 to TRBJ1-2, with 7 nucleotides matching TRBD1. The CDR3 is 12 residues long. The V and J ends lost 9 bases and 3 bases, in that order; junction bases with no gene match: 4. Germline CDR1 MRHNA, CDR2 SNTAGT. CDR3 in DNA: TGTGCCAGTCAGGGGGGGTACTATGGCTACACCTTC. This sequence encodes CASQGGYYGYTF.

This clonotype was picked up a small number of times. The chain couples TRBV29-1 to TRBJ2-1; D may match TRBD1 or TRBD2 (5 bases each). The CDR3 totals 14 residues. V lost 6 bases and J 2 bases, leaving 14 bases between the germline ends. CDR1 and CDR2 from the germline V gene are SQVTM and ANQGSEA. The CDR3 protein is CSVGVDGAYNEQFF. CDR3 sequence (DNA): TGCAGCGTGGGGGTCGACGGCGCCTACAATGAGCAGTTCTTC.

A single count supports this clonotype. The CDR3 DNA follows: TGCATTATAGGGACTAGCGGCGTTAGCTCCTACAATGAGCAGTTCTTC. Its translation is CIIGTSGVSSYNEQFF. The chain combines TRBV20-1 with TRBJ2-1, with 11 bases aligning to TRBD2. This CDR3 is 16 amino acids long. In germline, CDR1 is DFQATT, CDR2 SNEGSKA (reference sequence).